This T cell receptor (beta chain) was retrieved from a study of shared clonotypes between healthy human individuals. This clone was detected only a few times. Repertoires were generated with immunoSEQ multiplex PCR, while TCRdb's copy carries only in-frame clones and drops some. The sample consists of some 2,500,000 clones, 85% to 95% of them appearing once. The length of the CDR3 is 13 residues. The J segment lost 5 bases and the V segment lost 3 bases, leaving 3 bases of the junction unmatched. The germline V gene has CDR1 KGHSH and CDR2 LQKENI. The V call is TRBV18, the J call TRBJ2-5; 7 bases are shared with TRBD1. The sequence was obtained from a man aged 18 to 29 in good health. Some clones in this sample may be carry-over from other donors' samples. The sample comprised naive CD4+ T cells from PBMCs. Subset in this sample: CD45RA+ positively selected. In DNA form, the CDR3 reads TGTGCCAGCTCACCCTACAGGGGCGAGACCCAGTACTTC. Its protein product is CASSPYRGETQYF. Using reference TRBV18 and TRBJ2-5 for the parts outside the CDR3, the full variable domain is NAGVMQNPRHLVRRRGQEARLRCSPMKGHSHVYWYRQLPEEGLKFMVYLQKENIIDESGMPKERFSAEFPKEGPSILRIQQVVRGDSAAYFCASSPYRGETQYFGPGTRLLVL.